A single sample gave rise to the 28 T cell receptor beta chains below, sequenced in a study of T cell responses to AZD1222 COVID-19 vaccine. Profiling relied on immunoSEQ multiplex PCR, and the TCRdb table lists in-frame clones only, not all of them. In the table there are 150,000 or so clones, around 91% of which are singletons. The sequenced sample was peripheral blood, obtained on day 0 of AZD1222 vaccination. Every receptor here comes from an adult in good health.

The chain couples TRBV5-4 to TRBJ2-7; D might be TRBD1 (5 bases). Germline V gene sequence: CDR1 SGHNT, CDR2 YYREEE (reference sequence). CDR3 length: 14 residues. V lost 4 bases, J lost 0 bases, and 11 bases lay in between. In DNA form, the CDR3 reads TGTGCCAGCAGCCCGACAGAGAGCTCCTACGAGCAGTACTTC. Protein: CASSPTESSYEQYF.

The chain couples TRBV18 to TRBJ1-2; weak D call: TRBD1 (6 bases). Trimming shortened V by 3 bases and J by 6 bases, and 17 bases separated the two germline ends. The CDR3 is made up of 15 amino acids. Germline values: CDR1 KGHSH, CDR2 LQKENI. The CDR3 nucleotides read TGTGCCAGCTCACCTCAGGGGAACGTGGGGAATGGCTACACCTTC. Its protein is CASSPQGNVGNGYTF. The whole variable domain, filled in from reference TRBV18 and TRBJ1-2, reads NAGVMQNPRHLVRRRGQEARLRCSPMKGHSHVYWYRQLPEEGLKFMVYLQKENIIDESGMPKERFSAEFPKEGPSILRIQQVVRGDSAAYFCASSPQGNVGNGYTFGSGTRLTVV.

This sequence joins TRBV18 and TRBJ2-2; a weak D match, TRBD1 (6 bases). The CDR3 is 17 residues long. The V gene lost 2 bases and the J gene lost 2 bases, with 15 bases spanning the gap. Germline loops: CDR1 KGHSH, CDR2 LQKENI. The DNA of the CDR3 is TGTGCCAGCTCACCAGACTTTAGGACAGTAAACACCGGGGAGCTGTTTTTT. Residues: CASSPDFRTVNTGELFF.

The V gene is TRBV15, the J gene TRBJ1-1, with D unclear. The germline V and J ends were trimmed by 0 bases and 14 bases, with 13 bases remaining between them. This CDR3 is 12 amino acids long. Germline V gene lookup returns CDR1 LNHNV and CDR2 YYDKDF (reference sequence). The CDR3 here is CATSRDNFHRFF. In DNA, the CDR3 is TGTGCCACCAGCAGAGATAACTTCCACCGATTCTTT.

V is TRBV12-5 and J is TRBJ1-6; 7 bases fit TRBD1. V was clipped by 4 bases and J by 9 bases; unmatched bases: 9. This CDR3 has 15 residues. Germline values: CDR1 LGHNT, CDR2 FRNRAP. Written as DNA, the CDR3 is TGTGCTAGTGGTTCCAGGGGGTTTCGGAGTTCACCCCTCCACTTT. This gives the protein CASGSRGFRSSPLHF.

The chain is built from TRBV18 and TRBJ2-7; D is possibly TRBD2 (6 bases). The V end lost 3 bases, the J end lost 2 bases, and 14 bases lay between the germline ends. In germline, CDR1 is KGHSH, CDR2 LQKENI. The CDR3 consists of 15 residues. This chain's CDR3 is CASSPRRDGAYEQYF. CDR3 DNA sequence: TGTGCCAGCTCACCCAGGCGGGACGGAGCCTACGAGCAGTACTTC.

V gene TRBV6-2 or TRBV6-3 combines with J gene TRBJ2-1, with 8 positions matching TRBD2. The CDR3 is 16 residues long. V was pared by 4 bases and J by 4 bases, with 9 bases of the junction left unmatched. Germline assignment: CDR1 MNHEY and CDR2 SVGEGT. The CDR3 region is CASSFSTSEYYNEQFF. In nucleotides, the CDR3 is TGTGCCAGCAGTTTTTCGACTAGCGAATATTACAATGAGCAGTTCTTC.

This chain links TRBV7-9 with TRBJ1-1; D possibly corresponds to TRBD1 (5 bases). V was shortened by 5 bases and J by 5 bases, with 12 bases between the two germline ends. Per the germline V gene, CDR1 is SEHNR and CDR2 is FQNEAQ (reference sequence). This CDR3 comprises 13 residues. DNA for the CDR3: TGTGCCAGCAGCCCGGCTGGGGGAACTGAAGCTTTCTTT. Protein: CASSPAGGTEAFF.

Only a few counts were recorded for this clone. This sequence joins TRBV5-1 and TRBJ2-1, with TRBD2 matching over 10 bases. Trimming took 0 bases from V and 6 from J; bases not matched to a gene: 6. The length of the CDR3 is 16 residues. Germline V lookup: CDR1 SGHRS, CDR2 YFSETQ. The CDR3 DNA sequence: TGCGCCAGCAGCTTGGACGGGACTAGCGACGTCAATGAGCAGTTCTTC. As protein: CASSLDGTSDVNEQFF.

This clone came up once. The rearrangement joins TRBV5-6 to TRBJ1-2, with 7 bases lining up with TRBD1. The CDR3 is 13 residues long. Germline CDR1 reads SGHDT; CDR2 reads YYEEEE. The trim removed 1 base at V and 6 bases at J, leaving 3 bases unmatched. For the CDR3, the DNA is TGTGCCAGCAGCTTGAACAGGGGTGATGGCTACACCTTC. Protein sequence: CASSLNRGDGYTF.

The chain has TRBV5-1 and TRBJ2-3; tentatively, D is TRBD2 (5 bases). V dropped 1 base and J dropped 1 base, with 7 bases sitting between them. CDR1 and CDR2 from the germline V gene are SGHRS and YFSETQ. The CDR3 runs to 14 residues. The CDR3 DNA follows: TGCGCCAGCAGCTTGCGGGGAGGCACAGATACGCAGTATTTT. Protein sequence: CASSLRGGTDTQYF.

In its sample, this clone was seen once. V is TRBV4-1 and J is TRBJ1-1, with D perhaps matching TRBD1 (5 bases). The CDR3 loop spans 14 amino acids. Between the trimmed V and J ends, which lost 1 base and 4 bases, there was a span of 10 bases. Germline CDR1 is MGHRA and CDR2 is YSYEKL. The CDR3 reads CASSQVGRVTEAFF. In DNA, the CDR3 is TGCGCCAGCAGCCAAGTGGGCAGGGTCACTGAAGCTTTCTTT.

This chain links TRBV6-6 with TRBJ1-6, with D possibly TRBD1 on 5 matching bases. Deletions cut 7 bases from V and 9 bases from J, with 19 bases between. Germline V CDR1 and CDR2: MNHNY, SVGAGI (reference sequence). The CDR3 runs 15 residues. The CDR3 region has the DNA TGTGCCAGCACCGAGCGGGGGGGTCCGAGTTCACCCCTCCACTTT. Translated: CASTERGGPSSPLHF.

This clone was detected only a few times. The J gene is TRBJ1-1, the V gene TRBV9, with TRBD1 as a possible D gene (5 bases). Trimming left V 0 bases short and J 4 bases short, with 10 bases between. This CDR3 spans 14 amino acids. Germline CDR1 is SGDLS and CDR2 is YYNGEE. In nucleotides, the CDR3 is TGTGCCAGCAGCGTAGCGGGGGACTCCACTGAAGCTTTCTTT. Encoded protein: CASSVAGDSTEAFF. The full variable domain, with the rest looked up from reference TRBV9 and TRBJ1-1, is DSGVTQTPKHLITATGQRVTLRCSPRSGDLSVYWYQQSLDQGLQFLIQYYNGEERAKGNILERFSAQQFPDLHSELNLSSLELGDSALYFCASSVAGDSTEAFFGQGTRLTVV.

The rearrangement uses TRBV7-2 and TRBJ1-2; D not certain. The CDR3 loop spans 14 amino acids. CDR1 is SGHTA, CDR2 FQGNSA, per germline. Trimming removed 5 bases at V and 0 bases at J, with 10 bases between. This chain's CDR3 is CASSPGVANYGYTF. The CDR3 DNA reads TGTGCCAGCAGCCCCGGCGTCGCTAACTATGGCTACACCTTC.

The V call is TRBV5-8, the J call TRBJ1-4; tentatively, D is TRBD1 (5 bases). The CDR3 is 15 residues long. Germline V gives CDR1 SGHTS, CDR2 YDEGEE. V lost 6 bases and J lost 1, with 13 bases in between. CDR3 region: CASNGGIGTNEKLFF. In nucleotides, the CDR3 is TGTGCCAGCAACGGGGGGATCGGAACTAATGAAAAACTGTTTTTT.

The chain carries TRBV2 and TRBJ2-4; D remains ambiguous. CDR3 size: 14 residues. The V gene lost 5 bases and the J gene lost 3 bases, with 11 bases spanning the gap. CDR1 and CDR2 (germline): SNHLY, FYNNEI. The CDR3: CASSQLNSKNIQYF. CDR3 nucleotide sequence: TGTGCCAGCAGTCAACTCAACAGCAAAAACATTCAGTACTTC.

This chain's CDR3 is CASSLMMREAFF. The CDR3, as DNA: TGTGCCAGCAGTTTAATGATGCGCGAAGCTTTCTTT. V and J are TRBV28 and TRBJ1-1; D remains unclear. The CDR3 totals 12 residues. Germline-derived CDR1 and CDR2 are MDHEN and SYDVKM. Trimming took off 2 bases at V and 8 bases at J, with 9 bases between the two ends.

The chain carries TRBV11-3 and TRBJ2-1; D is possibly TRBD2 (6 bases). CDR1 and CDR2 (germline): SGHNT, YENEEA. The CDR3 is 15 amino acids. Trimming removed 5 bases from V and 0 bases from J, with 11 bases in between. Here the CDR3 DNA reads TGTGCCAGCAGCGGGGACGGGAGCTCCTACAATGAGCAGTTCTTC. Translated, it gives CASSGDGSSYNEQFF.

The chain couples TRBV7-3 to TRBJ2-1, with 14 bases aligning to TRBD2. Germline loops: CDR1 SGHTA, CDR2 FQGTGA. Trimming took 5 bases from V and 5 from J; bases not matched to a gene: 17. The CDR3 length is 20 residues. CDR3 loop: CASSQPAGLAGGMANNEQFF. The CDR3, as DNA: TGTGCCAGCAGCCAACCCGCCGGACTAGCGGGAGGAATGGCAAACAATGAGCAGTTCTTC.

The CDR3 sequence is CASSSEGGSGLGEQYF. The CDR3 region has the DNA TGCGCCAGCAGCTCCGAAGGAGGATCAGGATTAGGCGAGCAGTACTTC. V and J are TRBV5-1 and TRBJ2-7; maybe TRBD2 (5 bases). V gave up 3 bases and J gave up 6 bases, with 22 bases separating them. The germline CDR1 and CDR2 sequences are SGHRS and YFSETQ. CDR3 size: 16 residues.

This clone was seen a single time. The rearrangement joins TRBV19 to TRBJ1-5; no firm D call. Germline CDR1 is LNHDA and CDR2 is SQIVND (reference sequence). The length of the CDR3 is 15 residues. Trimming took off 8 bases at V and 2 bases at J, with 16 bases between the two ends. For the CDR3, the DNA is TGTGCCAGTCGTACCGGCGGCGGGGGCAATCAGCCCCAGCATTTT. Translated: CASRTGGGGNQPQHF.

In its sample, this clone was seen a few times. This sequence joins TRBV4-1 and TRBJ1-5, with TRBD1 as a possible D gene (6 bases). This CDR3 has 14 residues. Per the germline V gene, CDR1 is MGHRA and CDR2 is YSYEKL. Trimming stripped 1 base from V and 5 bases from J, with 9 bases between. The chain's CDR3 is CASSQGGRDQPQHF. For the CDR3, the DNA is TGCGCCAGCAGCCAAGGGGGGCGGGATCAGCCCCAGCATTTT.

The J gene is TRBJ1-1, the V gene TRBV7-4; D is ambiguous. V lost 2 bases to trimming and J lost 0 bases, with 13 bases between them. Germline-derived CDR1 and CDR2 are SGHVT and SQSDAQ. This CDR3 region has 16 residues. This chain's CDR3 is CASSLLTALMNTEAFF. DNA for the CDR3: TGTGCCAGCAGCTTATTAACAGCCTTAATGAACACTGAAGCTTTCTTT.

The J gene is TRBJ1-5, the V gene TRBV12-5; no clear D. Per germline, CDR1 LGHNT and CDR2 FRNRAP. V gave up 3 bases and J gave up 3 bases, with 6 bases separating them. The CDR3 contains 13 residues. The CDR3: CASGFSDNQPQHF. CDR3 nucleotide sequence: TGTGCTAGTGGTTTTTCCGACAATCAGCCCCAGCATTTT.

V is TRBV5-6 and J is TRBJ1-5, with 10 bases that match TRBD1. V lost 3 bases to trimming and J lost 6 bases; unmatched junction nucleotides: 3. Germline loops: CDR1 SGHDT, CDR2 YYEEEE. The CDR3 is 14 residues long. The CDR3 loop is CASSSDRGGQPQHF. CDR3 sequence (DNA): TGTGCCAGCAGCTCGGACAGGGGGGGTCAGCCCCAGCATTTT. The complete variable domain, with remaining parts taken from reference TRBV5-6 and TRBJ1-5, reads DAGVTQSPTHLIKTRGQQVTLRCSPKSGHDTVSWYQQALGQGPQFIFQYYEEEERQRGNFPDRFSGHQFPNYSSELNVNALLLGDSALYLCASSSDRGGQPQHFGDGTRLSIL.

CDR3 loop: CASGTGTLRGYTF. The CDR3 bases are TGTGCCTCCGGGACAGGAACCCTAAGGGGCTACACCTTC. J is TRBJ1-2 and V is TRBV28, with 8 bases that match TRBD1. Losses at the gene ends were 11 bases for V and 8 bases for J; bases not matched to a gene: 13. The CDR3 is 13 amino acids. In germline, CDR1 is MDHEN, CDR2 SYDVKM.

The rearrangement links TRBV3-1 (or the pseudogene TRBV3-2) to TRBJ2-7; D gene uncertain. CDR3 length: 12 amino acids. The ends were cut back, 4 bases at V and 0 bases at J, with 4 bases in the middle. In germline, CDR1 is LGHDT, CDR2 YNNKEL (reference sequence). CDR3 in amino acids: CASSPSSYEQYF. CDR3 DNA: TGTGCCAGCAGCCCGAGCTCCTACGAGCAGTACTTC.